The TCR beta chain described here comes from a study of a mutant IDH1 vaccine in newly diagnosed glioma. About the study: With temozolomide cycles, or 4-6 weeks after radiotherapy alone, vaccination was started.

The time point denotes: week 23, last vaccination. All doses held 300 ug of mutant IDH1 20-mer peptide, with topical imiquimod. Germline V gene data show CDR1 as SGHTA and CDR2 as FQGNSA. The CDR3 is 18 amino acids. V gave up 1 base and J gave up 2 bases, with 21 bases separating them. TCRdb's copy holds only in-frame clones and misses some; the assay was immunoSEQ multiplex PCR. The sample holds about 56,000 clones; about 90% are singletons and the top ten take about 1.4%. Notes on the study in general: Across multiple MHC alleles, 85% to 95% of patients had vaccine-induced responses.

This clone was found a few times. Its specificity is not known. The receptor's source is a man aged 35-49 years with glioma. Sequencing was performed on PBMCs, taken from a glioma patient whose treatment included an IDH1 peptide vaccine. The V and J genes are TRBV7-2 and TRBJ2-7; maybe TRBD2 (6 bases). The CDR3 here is CASSLVAGWAGNTYEQYF. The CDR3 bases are TGTGCCAGCAGCTTAGTTGCAGGTTGGGCGGGAAACACCTACGAGCAGTACTTC.